A selection of T cell receptor beta chains follows, all from one sample in a study of glioma-infiltrating T cells after dendritic cell vaccination. This table comes from immunoSEQ multiplex PCR, and its TCRdb copy is limited to in-frame clones, with some not included. The sample holds approximately 110,000 clones, 85% to 90% seen once. This sample comprised blood, obtained after dendritic cell vaccination. Receptors were obtained from a human donor with glioblastoma. Both conserved end residues are part of each CDR3. D genes are given only for firm matches. Size is omitted from some rows. Given values are once, few, many or a class for expanded clones.

clone_size	d_call	v_call	j_call	cdr3_aa	cdr3_nt
-	-	TRBV29-1	TRBJ2-7	CSVAGTPYEQYF	TGCAGCGTGGCCGGGACACCTTACGAGCAGTACTTC
-	-	TRBV4-1	TRBJ1-2	CASSQPFRTEGGGYTF	TGCGCCAGCAGCCAACCTTTTCGGACCGAGGGAGGAGGCTACACCTTC
-	-	TRBV5-6	TRBJ2-1	CASSSASAGSYNEQFF	TGTGCCAGCAGTTCCGCTTCGGCAGGCTCTTACAATGAGCAGTTCTTC
once	TRBD2	TRBV25-1	TRBJ2-3	CASSEWSGRTADTQYF	TGTGCCAGCAGTGAATGGAGCGGGAGAACGGCAGATACGCAGTATTTT
-	-	TRBV9	TRBJ2-3	CASSPTGFLTDTQYF	TGTGCCAGCAGCCCAACAGGGTTTCTCACAGATACGCAGTATTTT
-	TRBD1	TRBV5-1	TRBJ1-1	CATRPQAGGGTEAFF	TGCGCCACCCGACCCCAGGCAGGGGGAGGTACTGAAGCTTTCTTT
-	TRBD2	TRBV6-1	TRBJ2-7	CASAGLAGSYEQYF	TGTGCCAGCGCCGGGCTAGCGGGGTCCTACGAGCAGTACTTC
-	-	TRBV5-4	TRBJ2-1	CASSLAGESSYNEQFF	TGTGCCAGCAGCTTGGCGGGAGAGAGCTCCTACAATGAGCAGTTCTTC
-	-	TRBV6-5	TRBJ2-1	CASSSGGTENYNEQFF	TGTGCCAGCAGTTCGGGTGGGACTGAAAACTACAATGAGCAGTTCTTC
-	-	TRBV29-1	TRBJ2-2	CSVTQGGDLTGELFF	TGCAGCGTCACCCAGGGGGGCGATCTCACCGGGGAGCTGTTTTTT
-	-	TRBV11-3	TRBJ2-3	CASSPETGGGTDTQYF	TGTGCCAGCAGCCCTGAGACTGGAGGTGGGACAGATACGCAGTATTTT
-	TRBD2	TRBV10-1	TRBJ2-1	CASSDLASGRAEQFF	TGCGCCAGCAGTGACCTTGCTAGCGGGAGAGCTGAGCAGTTCTTC
-	TRBD2	TRBV28	TRBJ2-1	CASSGTSGGREWTWFF	TGTGCCAGCAGCGGGACTAGCGGGGGGCGGGAATGGACGTGGTTCTTC
-	-	TRBV19	TRBJ1-1	CASSALGVNTEAFF	TGTGCCAGTAGTGCCCTGGGCGTGAACACTGAAGCTTTCTTT
once	-	TRBV10-1	TRBJ2-5	CASPDRGQETQYF	TGCGCCAGCCCTGATAGGGGTCAAGAGACCCAGTACTTC
-	TRBD2	TRBV7-9	TRBJ2-7	CASSVIAGGTSHEQYF	TGTGCCAGCAGCGTAATAGCGGGAGGGACAAGCCACGAGCAGTACTTC
-	TRBD1	TRBV2	TRBJ2-4	CASSGQGGIQYF	TGTGCCAGCAGTGGACAGGGCGGCATTCAGTACTTC
few	-	TRBV2	TRBJ1-5	CASRERQANQPQHF	TGTGCCAGCAGGGAGAGACAGGCTAATCAGCCCCAGCATTTT
-	TRBD1	TRBV5-6	TRBJ2-3	CASSFVRGTDTQYF	TGTGCCAGCAGCTTTGTCAGGGGGACAGATACGCAGTATTTT
few	-	TRBV5-3	TRBJ1-2	CAACRRRGDGYGYTF	TGTGCCGCATGTCGCAGGAGGGGAGATGGCTATGGCTACACCTTC
-	TRBD2	TRBV30	TRBJ2-3	CAWVAGVGTDTQYF	TGTGCCTGGGTGGCGGGAGTGGGCACAGATACGCAGTATTTT
-	TRBD1	TRBV27	TRBJ2-7	CASRPFPGQGYEQYF	TGTGCCAGCAGACCCTTTCCGGGACAGGGTTACGAGCAGTACTTC
once	-	TRBV6-5	TRBJ2-7	CASRLGLGGVYEQYF	TGTGCCAGCAGGCTGGGGCTGGGAGGCGTCTACGAGCAGTACTTC
few	-	TRBV6-1	TRBJ2-7	CASSDVSSLWEQYF	TGTGCCAGCAGTGACGTTTCCTCACTGTGGGAGCAGTACTTC
-	TRBD1	TRBV4-2	TRBJ1-2	CASSAHRDSNYGYTF	TGTGCCAGCAGCGCCCACCGGGACAGTAACTATGGCTACACCTTC